The 3 T cell receptor beta chains below all came from one sample that was sequenced in a study of blood T cell repertoires in COVID-19. The method was immunoSEQ multiplex PCR; TCRdb's version includes in-frame clones alone and lacks a portion of them. The sample lists 430,000 or so clones; roughly 90% were seen once. Sequenced input: PBMCs or T cells enriched from blood (not recorded which). The receptors shown here come from a woman aged 18-35 years who had been exposed to COVID-19.

The chain combines TRBV5-1 with TRBJ2-1; weak D call: TRBD2 (6 bases). The length of the CDR3 is 16 residues. V lost 0 bases, J lost 0 bases, and 10 bases lay in between. CDR1 and CDR2 from the germline V gene are SGHRS and YFSETQ. CDR3 coding DNA: TGCGCCAGCAGCTTGGATCGGGGGAGCTCCTACAATGAGCAGTTCTTC. Its translation: CASSLDRGSSYNEQFF.

The chain combines TRBV5-1 with TRBJ2-3; TRBD2 matches at 10 bases. In germline, CDR1 is SGHRS, CDR2 YFSETQ. J gave up 1 base and V 0 bases, and 5 bases lay outside the gene matches. The CDR3 is 17 residues long. The CDR3 region is CASSLVLAGVGTDTQYF. The CDR3 DNA reads as TGCGCCAGCAGCTTGGTTCTAGCGGGAGTAGGCACAGATACGCAGTATTTT.

The genes are TRBV30 and TRBJ2-7, with 10 bases that match TRBD2. V gave up 3 bases and J gave up 3 bases; unmatched junction bases: 5. This CDR3 region has 14 residues. Germline loops: CDR1 GTSNPN, CDR2 SVGIG (reference sequence). CDR3 protein: CAWRRLAGVYEQYF. CDR3 bases: TGTGCCTGGAGACGTCTAGCGGGGGTCTACGAGCAGTACTTC.